The sequence of this TCR beta chain was determined in a study of T cell responses to AZD1222 COVID-19 vaccine. Trimming took 4 bases from V and 4 from J, leaving 14 bases between them. There are 14 residues in the CDR3. CDR1 and CDR2 (germline): SGHRS, YFSETQ. Profiling relied on immunoSEQ multiplex PCR, and the TCRdb table lists in-frame clones only, not all of them. The sample comprises around 140,000 clones, 65% to 90% of which are singletons, and 7.9% rests with the top ten. V is TRBV5-1 and J is TRBJ2-5; D is unclear. This TCR derives from an adult who received the MenACWY meningococcal vaccine as a control. Specimen: peripheral blood, collected 28 days after the second dose of the MenACWY control vaccine. The CDR3 here is CASSRASWAETQYF. CDR3 nucleotide sequence: TGCGCCAGCAGCCGAGCCTCATGGGCAGAGACCCAGTACTTC.